The TCR beta chain described here comes from a study of molecular identifiers for immune sequencing clone quantification (dated by TCRdb to 2016 to 2019). Turning to the overall study: In a replicate experiment, RNA from 20,000 or 100,000 naive CD8 T cells was split into five aliquots, four of which were sequenced. This methods study used CD8 T cells to benchmark TCR RNA copy counting and molecular-identifier clustering-based TCR repertoire sequencing (MIDCIRS). Study-wide conclusions, independent of this receptor: Without barcode sub-clustering, chimeric consensus sequences inflated TCR diversity; chimeras reached as high as 47%. Clones above 20 RNA copies held over 97% of molecules in CMV-specific effector cells but under 1% in naive cells. Modeling estimated about 3.3 recovered TCR RNA copies per cell, compared with about 9.8 by digital PCR, which implies about 30% capture efficiency. A single cell's worth of spiked-in Jurkat TCR RNA was reported detectable even among under 1.1 million naive CD8 T cells. Identical TCR molecules sharing a barcode could cause highly expanded clone sizes to be underestimated. Spiked-in Jurkat TCR RNA (around nine copies' worth), which is not part of the donor repertoire, was contained in the naive libraries.

This clonotype came up once. There is no known antigen for this receptor. No much larger clone exists at a distance of one base, and base qualities are not known. Evidence from one read is weak. Libraries of naive CD8 T cells were built from around 20,000 to 1,000,000 sorted cells, with 10%, 30% or 50% of the purified RNA used. Naive CD8 T cells were FACS-sorted as CD8+CD4-CCR7+CD45RA+ on a BD FACSAria II into RLT Plus buffer. To test detection sensitivity, Jurkat RNA equal to around 11 TCR copies was added to samples of about 17,000-1,100,000 naive CD8 T cells. CD8 T cells were enriched using RosetteSep CD8+ T Cell Enrichment Cocktail and Ficoll-Paque, and the enriched cells then underwent ACK red cell lysis. Receptor libraries were prepared by PCR. Data came from a NextSeq 500. Preparation of bulk TCR libraries followed a previously described approach, with the TCR primers listed in Table S5. Total RNA was purified with the Qiagen AllPrep DNA/RNA kit. Before analysis, reads from multiple sequencing runs of the same library were pooled. The original methods were these. Only reads with exact TCR constant sequence were kept, trimmed to 150 nt, and grouped by their 12-nt molecular barcodes. Reads within each barcode group were sub-clustered using a 15% Levenshtein threshold, and quality-weighted consensus sequences were constructed for each RNA molecule. Non-functional sequences were excluded, and lower-count sequences lying one edit away from another sequence were also excluded. Based on fitting two negative binomial distributions, any barcode sub-cluster with under 20% of the maximum read count was discarded. The public reads were quality trimmed at Q25 with fastp and then assembled into clones with MiXCR by TCRdb, keeping productive beta chains. Entries are consolidated by CDR3 protein sequence, retaining the most common genes and DNA. None of the V and J calls come from the authors' own analysis; TCRdb made them. The table for this sample lists some 590,000 distinct CDR3 sequences; about 25% of them were counted only once. The ten top clones hold about 0.78% of the sample.

Measured from the cysteine to the phenylalanine, the CDR3 is 15 residues long. The read is trimmed to its CDR3 DNA, 45 bases read in frame from base 1. V and J are trimmed by 4 bases and 5 bases, and the gene matches miss 10 bases of the junction. Sequences MNHNS (CDR1) and SASEGT (CDR2) are obtained from the germline V gene. The sequenced sample was naive CD8+ T cells from blood, with Jurkat cell RNA spiked in. The intended sense of this specimen's cell subset or site label: FACS-sorted CD8+CD4-CCR7+CD45RA+ naive T cells. This TCR was recovered from a human donor in good health. Some libraries in this study had Jurkat cell RNA spiked in. The V and J segments used are TRBV6-1 and TRBJ2-5, and 7 bases in between align with TRBD2. The DNA sequence is TGTGCCAGCAGTGGCGGGACCCTGGGAGGGGAGACCCAGTACTTC. It codes for CASSGGTLGGETQYF.